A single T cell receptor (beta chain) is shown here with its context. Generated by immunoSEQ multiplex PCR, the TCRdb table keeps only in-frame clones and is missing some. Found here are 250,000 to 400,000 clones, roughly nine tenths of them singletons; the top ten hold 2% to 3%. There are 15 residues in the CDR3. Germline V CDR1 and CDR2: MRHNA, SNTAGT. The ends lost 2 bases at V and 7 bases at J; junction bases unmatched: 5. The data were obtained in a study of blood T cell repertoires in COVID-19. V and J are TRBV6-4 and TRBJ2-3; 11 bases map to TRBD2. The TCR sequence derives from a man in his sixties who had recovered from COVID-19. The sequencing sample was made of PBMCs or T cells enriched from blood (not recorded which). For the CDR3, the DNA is TGTGCCAGCAGTGACGAACTAGCGGGGGCCCATACGCAGTATTTT. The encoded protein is CASSDELAGAHTQYF.